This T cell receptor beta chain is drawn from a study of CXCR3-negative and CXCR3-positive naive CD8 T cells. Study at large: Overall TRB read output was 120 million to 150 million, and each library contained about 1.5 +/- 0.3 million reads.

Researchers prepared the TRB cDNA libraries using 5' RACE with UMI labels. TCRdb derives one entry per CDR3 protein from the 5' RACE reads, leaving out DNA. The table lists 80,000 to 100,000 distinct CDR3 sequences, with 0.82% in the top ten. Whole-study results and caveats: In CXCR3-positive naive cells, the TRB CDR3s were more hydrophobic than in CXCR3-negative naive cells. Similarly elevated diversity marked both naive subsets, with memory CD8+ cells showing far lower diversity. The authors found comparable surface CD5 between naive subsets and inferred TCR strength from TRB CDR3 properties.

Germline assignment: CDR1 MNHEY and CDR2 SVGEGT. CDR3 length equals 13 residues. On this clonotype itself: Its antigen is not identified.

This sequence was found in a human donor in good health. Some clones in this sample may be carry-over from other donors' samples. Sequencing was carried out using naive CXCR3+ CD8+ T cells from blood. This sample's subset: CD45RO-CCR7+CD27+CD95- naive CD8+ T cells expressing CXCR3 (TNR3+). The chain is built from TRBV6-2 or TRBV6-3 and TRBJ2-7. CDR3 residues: CASSYSLNYEQYF.